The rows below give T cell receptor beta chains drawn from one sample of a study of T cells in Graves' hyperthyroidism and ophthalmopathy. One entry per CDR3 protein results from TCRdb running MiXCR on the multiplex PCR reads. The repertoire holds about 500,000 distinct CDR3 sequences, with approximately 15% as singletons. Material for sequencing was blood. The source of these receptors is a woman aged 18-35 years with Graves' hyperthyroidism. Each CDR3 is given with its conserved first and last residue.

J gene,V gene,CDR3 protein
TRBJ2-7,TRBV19,CASSPTGGGRYEQYF
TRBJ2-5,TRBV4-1,CASSQEPSGGSQETQYF
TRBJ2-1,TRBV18,CASSPELAGNNEQFF
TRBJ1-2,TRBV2,CASSADRSNYGYTF
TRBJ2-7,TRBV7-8,CASSLGLLAGAKRYEQYF
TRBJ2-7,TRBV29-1,CSVEDPGARSYEQYF
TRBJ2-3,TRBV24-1,CATSDGEFGDTQYF
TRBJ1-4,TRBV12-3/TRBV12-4,CASSPGGVQGRKKLFF
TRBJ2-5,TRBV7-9,CASSFILAQETQYF
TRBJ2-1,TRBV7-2,CASSLFLNEQFF
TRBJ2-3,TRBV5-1,CASSLTPAGDTDTQYF
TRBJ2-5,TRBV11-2,CASSLAPGASGYQETQYF
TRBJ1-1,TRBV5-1,CASSFVGVNTEAFF
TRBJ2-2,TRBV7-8,CASNSPSGGADTGELFF
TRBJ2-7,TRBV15,CATSRDSSTSGSQYEQYF
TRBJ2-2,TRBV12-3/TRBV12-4,CATQDRGFNTGELFF
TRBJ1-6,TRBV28,CASRPDRGDNSPLHF
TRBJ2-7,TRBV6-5,CASSYVQGIDEQYF
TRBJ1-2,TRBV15,CATSMGGGDGYTF
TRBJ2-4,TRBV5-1,CASSVAGLEDIQYF
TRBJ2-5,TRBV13,CASSMGGFETQYF
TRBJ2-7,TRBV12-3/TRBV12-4,CASSSWGLEQYF
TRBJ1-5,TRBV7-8,CASSLEFSWNGQPQHF
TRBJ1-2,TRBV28,CASRSPRTGNYGYTF
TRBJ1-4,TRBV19,CASTFAGKTNEKLFF
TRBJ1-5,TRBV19,CASRRGHSNQPQHF
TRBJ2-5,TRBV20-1,CSAAQGNQETQYF
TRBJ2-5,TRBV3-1,CASSQDAPGLAEETQYF
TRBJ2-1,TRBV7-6,CASSSQGTSSNEQFF
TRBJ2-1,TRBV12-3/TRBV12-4,CASSRLADSYNEQFF
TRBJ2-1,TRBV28,CASRGGWTSGRFYNEQFF
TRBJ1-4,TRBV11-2,CASSQGGQEKLFF
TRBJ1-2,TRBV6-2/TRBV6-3,CASSYVGQSAGYTF
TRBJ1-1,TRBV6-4,CASTYTDRRDGGAEAFF
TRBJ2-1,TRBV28,CASSSDGTRNEQFF
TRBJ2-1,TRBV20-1,CSARDPGQGGFNEQFF
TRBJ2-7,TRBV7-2,CASSLDKYEQYF
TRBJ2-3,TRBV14,CASSQQAGVGTDTQYF
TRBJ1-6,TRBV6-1,CASRETGRSYNSPLHF
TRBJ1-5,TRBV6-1,CASSRDGYQPQHF
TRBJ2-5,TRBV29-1,CSGHRGGEETQYF
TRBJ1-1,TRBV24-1,CATSDLPGAEAFF
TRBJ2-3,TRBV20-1,CSAIPSGGGGTDTQYF
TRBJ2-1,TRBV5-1,CASSLRPPDEQFF
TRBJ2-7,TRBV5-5,CASSSTGGTQYF
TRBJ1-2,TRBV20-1,CSAEHSSSGYTF
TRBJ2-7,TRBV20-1,CSARMGLPTRGEQYF
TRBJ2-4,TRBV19,CASSSSPRLAKNIQYF
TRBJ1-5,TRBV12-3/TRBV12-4,CASRSGPTLGSNQPQHF
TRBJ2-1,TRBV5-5,CASSLGLHEQFF
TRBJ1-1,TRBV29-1,CSVVIYRPPVRSTEAFF
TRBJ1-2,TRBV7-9,CASSPQGAGYGYTF
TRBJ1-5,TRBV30,CAWSGRAGSSNQPQHF
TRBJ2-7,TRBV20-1,CSARDAEGNRGEQYF
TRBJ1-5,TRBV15,CATSRDGAGNQPQHF
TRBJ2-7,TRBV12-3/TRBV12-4,CASSFERRTGYIYEQYF
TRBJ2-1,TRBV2,CASSEMQREEGEQFF
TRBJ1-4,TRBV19,CASSTTGLVGEKLFF
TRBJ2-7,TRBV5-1,CASSLALNSDEQYF